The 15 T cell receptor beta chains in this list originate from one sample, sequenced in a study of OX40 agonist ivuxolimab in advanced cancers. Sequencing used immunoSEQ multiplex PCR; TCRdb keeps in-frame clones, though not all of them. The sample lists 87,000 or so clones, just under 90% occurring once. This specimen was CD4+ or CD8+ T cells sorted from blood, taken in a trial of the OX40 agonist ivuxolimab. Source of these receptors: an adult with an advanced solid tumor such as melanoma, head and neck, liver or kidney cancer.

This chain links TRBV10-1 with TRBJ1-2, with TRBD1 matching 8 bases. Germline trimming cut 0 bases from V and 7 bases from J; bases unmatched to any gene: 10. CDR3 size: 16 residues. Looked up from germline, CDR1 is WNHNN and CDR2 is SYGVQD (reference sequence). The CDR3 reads CASSESGQAPVRGYTF. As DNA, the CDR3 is TGCGCCAGCAGTGAGTCGGGACAGGCCCCTGTGCGTGGCTACACCTTC.

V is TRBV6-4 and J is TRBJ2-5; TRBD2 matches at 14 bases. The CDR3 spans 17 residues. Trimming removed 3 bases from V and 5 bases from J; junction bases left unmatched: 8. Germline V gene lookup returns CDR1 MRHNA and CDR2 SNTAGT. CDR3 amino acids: CASSEAGLAGVRETQYF. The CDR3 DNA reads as TGTGCCAGCAGTGAGGCGGGACTAGCGGGAGTCAGGGAGACCCAGTACTTC.

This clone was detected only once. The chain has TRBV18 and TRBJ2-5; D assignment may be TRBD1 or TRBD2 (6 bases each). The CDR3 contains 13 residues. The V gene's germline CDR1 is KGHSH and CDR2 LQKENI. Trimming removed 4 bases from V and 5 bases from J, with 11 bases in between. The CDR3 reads CASSLTGRETQYF. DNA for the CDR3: TGTGCCAGCTCACTAACAGGGAGGGAGACCCAGTACTTC. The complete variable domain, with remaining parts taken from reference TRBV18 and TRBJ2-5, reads NAGVMQNPRHLVRRRGQEARLRCSPMKGHSHVYWYRQLPEEGLKFMVYLQKENIIDESGMPKERFSAEFPKEGPSILRIQQVVRGDSAAYFCASSLTGRETQYFGPGTRLLVL.

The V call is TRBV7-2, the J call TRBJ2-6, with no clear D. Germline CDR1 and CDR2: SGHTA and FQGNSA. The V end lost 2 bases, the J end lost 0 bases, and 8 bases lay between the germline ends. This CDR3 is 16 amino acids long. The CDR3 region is CASSLLSNSGANVLTF. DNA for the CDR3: TGTGCCAGCAGCTTATTATCCAACTCTGGGGCCAACGTCCTGACTTTC.

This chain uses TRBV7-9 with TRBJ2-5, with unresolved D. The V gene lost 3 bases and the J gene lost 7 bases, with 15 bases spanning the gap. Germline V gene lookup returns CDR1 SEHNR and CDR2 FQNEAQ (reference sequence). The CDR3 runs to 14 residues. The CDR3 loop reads CASSLSRLVGTQYF. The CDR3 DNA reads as TGTGCCAGCAGCTTGTCCCGCCTAGTCGGGACCCAGTACTTC.

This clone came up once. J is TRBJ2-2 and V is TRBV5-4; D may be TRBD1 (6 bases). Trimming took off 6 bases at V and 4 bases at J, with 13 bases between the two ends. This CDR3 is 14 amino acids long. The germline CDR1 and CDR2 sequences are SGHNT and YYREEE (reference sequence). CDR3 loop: CASTKDRITGELFF. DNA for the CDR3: TGTGCCAGCACCAAGGACAGAATCACCGGGGAGCTGTTTTTT.

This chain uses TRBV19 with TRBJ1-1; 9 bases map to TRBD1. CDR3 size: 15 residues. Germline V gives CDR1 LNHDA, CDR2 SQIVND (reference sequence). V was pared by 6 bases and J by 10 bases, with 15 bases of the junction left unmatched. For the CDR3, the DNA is TGTGCCAGTAGCCAGGGACAGGGTTCATTCACGGCAGCTTTCTTT. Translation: CASSQGQGSFTAAFF.

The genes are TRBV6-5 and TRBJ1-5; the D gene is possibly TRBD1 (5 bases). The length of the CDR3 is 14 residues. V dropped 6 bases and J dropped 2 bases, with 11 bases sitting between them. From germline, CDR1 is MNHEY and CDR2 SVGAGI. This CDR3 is CASSYTGGNQPQHF. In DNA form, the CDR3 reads TGTGCCAGCAGCTACACGGGGGGCAATCAGCCCCAGCATTTT.

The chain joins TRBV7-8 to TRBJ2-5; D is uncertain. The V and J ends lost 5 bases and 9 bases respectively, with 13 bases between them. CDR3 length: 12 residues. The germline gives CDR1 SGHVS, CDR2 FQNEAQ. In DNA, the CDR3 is TGTGCCAGCAGCGGATCCCTTTCGGCCCAGTACTTC. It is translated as CASSGSLSAQYF.

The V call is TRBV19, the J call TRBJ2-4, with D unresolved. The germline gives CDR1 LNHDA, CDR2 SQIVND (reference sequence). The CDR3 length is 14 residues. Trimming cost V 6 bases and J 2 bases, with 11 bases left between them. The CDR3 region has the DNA TGTGCCAGTAGCACCTCACAGACCAAAAACATTCAGTACTTC. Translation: CASSTSQTKNIQYF.

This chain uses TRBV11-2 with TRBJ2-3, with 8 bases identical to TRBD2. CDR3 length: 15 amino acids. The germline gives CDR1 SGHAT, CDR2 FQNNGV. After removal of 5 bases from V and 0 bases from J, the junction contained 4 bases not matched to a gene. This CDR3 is CASSPRLASTDTQYF. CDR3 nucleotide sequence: TGTGCCAGCAGCCCGCGACTAGCGAGCACAGATACGCAGTATTTT.

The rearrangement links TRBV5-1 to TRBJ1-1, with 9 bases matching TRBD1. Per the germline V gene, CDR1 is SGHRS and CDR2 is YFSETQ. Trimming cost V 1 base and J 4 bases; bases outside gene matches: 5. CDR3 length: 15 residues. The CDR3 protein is CASSLTGGASTEAFF. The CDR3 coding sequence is TGCGCCAGCAGCTTGACAGGGGGCGCGAGCACTGAAGCTTTCTTT.

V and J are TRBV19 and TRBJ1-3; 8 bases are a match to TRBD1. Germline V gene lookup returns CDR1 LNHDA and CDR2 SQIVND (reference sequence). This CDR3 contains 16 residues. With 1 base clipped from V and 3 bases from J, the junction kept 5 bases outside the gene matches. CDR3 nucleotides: TGTGCCAGTAGTATAGGCGGACAGGGAATTGGAAACACCATATATTTT. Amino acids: CASSIGGQGIGNTIYF.

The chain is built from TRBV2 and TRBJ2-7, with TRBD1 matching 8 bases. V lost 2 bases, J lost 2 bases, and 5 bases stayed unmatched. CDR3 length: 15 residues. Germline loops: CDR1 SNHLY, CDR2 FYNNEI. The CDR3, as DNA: TGTGCCAGCAGTGAACAAGGACAGGGCCCCTACGAGCAGTACTTC. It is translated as CASSEQGQGPYEQYF.

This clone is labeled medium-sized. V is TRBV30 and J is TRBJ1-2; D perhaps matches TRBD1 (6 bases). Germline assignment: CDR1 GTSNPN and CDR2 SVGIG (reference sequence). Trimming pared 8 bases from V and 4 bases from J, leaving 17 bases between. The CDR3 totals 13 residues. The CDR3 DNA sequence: TGTGCCCAAATCAGGGACACATCCTATGGCTACACCTTC. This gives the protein CAQIRDTSYGYTF. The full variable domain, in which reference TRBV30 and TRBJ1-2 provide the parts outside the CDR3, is SQTIHQWPATLVQPVGSPLSLECTVEGTSNPNLYWYRQAAGRGLQLLFYSVGIGQISSEVPQNLSASRPQDRQFILSSKKLLLSDSGFYLCAQIRDTSYGYTFGSGTRLTVV.